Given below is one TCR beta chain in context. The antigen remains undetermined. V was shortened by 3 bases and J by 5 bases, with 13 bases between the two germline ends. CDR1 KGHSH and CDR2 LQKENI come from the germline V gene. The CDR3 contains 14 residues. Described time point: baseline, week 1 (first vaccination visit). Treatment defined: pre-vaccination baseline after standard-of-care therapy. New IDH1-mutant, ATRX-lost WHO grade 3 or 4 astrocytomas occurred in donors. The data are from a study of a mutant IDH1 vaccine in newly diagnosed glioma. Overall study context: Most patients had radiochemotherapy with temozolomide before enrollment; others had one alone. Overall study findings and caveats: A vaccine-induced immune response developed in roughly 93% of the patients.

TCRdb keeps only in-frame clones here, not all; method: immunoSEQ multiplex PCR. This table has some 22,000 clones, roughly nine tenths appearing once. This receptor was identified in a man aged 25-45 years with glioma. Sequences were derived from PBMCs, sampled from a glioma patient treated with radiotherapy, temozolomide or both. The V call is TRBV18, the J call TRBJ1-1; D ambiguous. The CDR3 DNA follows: TGTGCCAGCTCACCGTACAGCCGGAGGACTGAAGCTTTCTTT. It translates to CASSPYSRRTEAFF.